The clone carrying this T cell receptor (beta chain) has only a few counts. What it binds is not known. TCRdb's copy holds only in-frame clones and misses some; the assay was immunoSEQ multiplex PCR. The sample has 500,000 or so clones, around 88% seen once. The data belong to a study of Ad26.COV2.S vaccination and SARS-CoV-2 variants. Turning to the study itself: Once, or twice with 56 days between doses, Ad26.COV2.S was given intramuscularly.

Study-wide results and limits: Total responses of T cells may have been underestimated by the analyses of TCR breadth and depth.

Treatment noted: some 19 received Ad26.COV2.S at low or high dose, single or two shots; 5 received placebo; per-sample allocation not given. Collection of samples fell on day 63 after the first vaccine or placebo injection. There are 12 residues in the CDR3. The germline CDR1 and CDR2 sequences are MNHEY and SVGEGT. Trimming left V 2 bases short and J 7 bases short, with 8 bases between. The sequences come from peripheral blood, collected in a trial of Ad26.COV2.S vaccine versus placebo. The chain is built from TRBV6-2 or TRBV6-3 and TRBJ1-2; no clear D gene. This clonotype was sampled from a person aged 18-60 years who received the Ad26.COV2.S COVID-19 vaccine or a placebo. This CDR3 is CASSYEASGYTF. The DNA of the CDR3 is TGTGCCAGCAGTTACGAAGCGAGTGGCTACACCTTC.